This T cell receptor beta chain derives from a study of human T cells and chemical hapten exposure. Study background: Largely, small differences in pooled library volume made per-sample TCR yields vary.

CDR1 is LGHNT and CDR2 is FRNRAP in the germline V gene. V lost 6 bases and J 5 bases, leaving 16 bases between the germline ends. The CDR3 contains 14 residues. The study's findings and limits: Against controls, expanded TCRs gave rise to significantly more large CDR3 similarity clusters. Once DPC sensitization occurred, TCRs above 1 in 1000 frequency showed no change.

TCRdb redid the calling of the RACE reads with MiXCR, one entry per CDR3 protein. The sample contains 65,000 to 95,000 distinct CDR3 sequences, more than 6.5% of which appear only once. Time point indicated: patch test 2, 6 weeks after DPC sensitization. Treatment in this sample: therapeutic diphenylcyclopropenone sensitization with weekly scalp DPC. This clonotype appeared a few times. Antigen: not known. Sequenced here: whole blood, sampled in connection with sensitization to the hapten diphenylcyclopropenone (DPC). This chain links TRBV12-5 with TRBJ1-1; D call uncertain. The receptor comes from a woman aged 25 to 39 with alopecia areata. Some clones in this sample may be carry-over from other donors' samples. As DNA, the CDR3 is TGTGCTAGTGGCCCCACCCTGGTAGGGACTGAAGCTTTCTTT. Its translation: CASGPTLVGTEAFF.